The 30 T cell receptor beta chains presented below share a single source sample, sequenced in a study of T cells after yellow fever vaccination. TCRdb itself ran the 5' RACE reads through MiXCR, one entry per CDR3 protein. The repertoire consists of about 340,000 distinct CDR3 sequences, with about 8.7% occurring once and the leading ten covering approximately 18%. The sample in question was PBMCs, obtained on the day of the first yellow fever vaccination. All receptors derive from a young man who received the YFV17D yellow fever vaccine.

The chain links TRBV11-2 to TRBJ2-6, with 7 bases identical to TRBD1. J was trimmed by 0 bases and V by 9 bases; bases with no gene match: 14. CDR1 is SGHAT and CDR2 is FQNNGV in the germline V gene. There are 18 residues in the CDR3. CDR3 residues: CASPSPGQKHSGANVLTF. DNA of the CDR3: TGTGCCAGTCCTTCACCGGGACAGAAACACTCTGGGGCCAACGTCCTGACTTTC.

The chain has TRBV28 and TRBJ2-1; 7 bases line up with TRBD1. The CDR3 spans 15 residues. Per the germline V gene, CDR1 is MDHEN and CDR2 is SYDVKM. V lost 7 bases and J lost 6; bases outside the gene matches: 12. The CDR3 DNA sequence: TGTGCCAGCATCGAAGAGGGACACAGGGGCAATGAGCAGTTCTTC. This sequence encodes CASIEEGHRGNEQFF.

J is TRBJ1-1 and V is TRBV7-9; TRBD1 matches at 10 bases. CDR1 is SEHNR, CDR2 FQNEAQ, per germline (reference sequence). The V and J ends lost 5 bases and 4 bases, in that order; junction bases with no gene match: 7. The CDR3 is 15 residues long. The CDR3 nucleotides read TGTGCCAGCAGCGGACCGGGACAGGGGAGCACTGAAGCTTTCTTT. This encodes CASSGPGQGSTEAFF.

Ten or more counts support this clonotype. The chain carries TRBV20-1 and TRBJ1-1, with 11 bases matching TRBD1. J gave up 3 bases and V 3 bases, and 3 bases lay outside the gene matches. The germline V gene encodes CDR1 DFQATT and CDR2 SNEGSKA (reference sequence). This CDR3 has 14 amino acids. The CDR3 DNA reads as TGCAGTGCTAGGGGGACAGGGGGGGACACTGAAGCTTTCTTT. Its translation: CSARGTGGDTEAFF.

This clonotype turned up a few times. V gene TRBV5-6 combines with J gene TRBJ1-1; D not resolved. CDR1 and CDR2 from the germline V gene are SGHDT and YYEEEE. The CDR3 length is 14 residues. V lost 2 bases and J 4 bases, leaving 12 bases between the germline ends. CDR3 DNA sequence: TGTGCCAGCAGCTTCGCAGTTCGTCGCACTGAAGCTTTCTTT. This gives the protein CASSFAVRRTEAFF.

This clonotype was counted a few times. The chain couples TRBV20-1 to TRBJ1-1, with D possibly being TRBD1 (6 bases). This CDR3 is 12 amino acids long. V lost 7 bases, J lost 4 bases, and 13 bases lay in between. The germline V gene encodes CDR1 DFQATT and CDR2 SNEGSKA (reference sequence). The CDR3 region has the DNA TGCAGTGTCATACAGGGCCCCACTGAAGCTTTCTTT. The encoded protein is CSVIQGPTEAFF.

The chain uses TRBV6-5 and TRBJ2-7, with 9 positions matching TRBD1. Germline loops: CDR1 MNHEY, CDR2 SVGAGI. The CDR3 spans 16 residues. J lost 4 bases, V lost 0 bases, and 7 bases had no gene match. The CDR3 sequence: CASSYSKGTGRYEQYF. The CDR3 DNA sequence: TGTGCCAGCAGTTACTCGAAGGGGACAGGGAGATACGAGCAGTACTTC.

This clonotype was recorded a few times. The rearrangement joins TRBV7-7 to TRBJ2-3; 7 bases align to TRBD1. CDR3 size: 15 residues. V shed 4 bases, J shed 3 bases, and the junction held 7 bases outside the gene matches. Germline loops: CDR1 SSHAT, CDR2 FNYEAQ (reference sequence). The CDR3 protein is CASSSTGLRTDTQYF. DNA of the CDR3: TGTGCCAGCAGCTCGACAGGGCTTCGGACAGATACGCAGTATTTT.

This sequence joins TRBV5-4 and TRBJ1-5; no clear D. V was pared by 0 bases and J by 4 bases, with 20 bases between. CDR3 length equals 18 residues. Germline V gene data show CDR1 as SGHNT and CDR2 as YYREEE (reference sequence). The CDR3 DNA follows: TGTGCCAGCAGCTTGGGCCCGCCGAAACCGGGTAGGAATCAGCCCCAGCATTTT. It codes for CASSLGPPKPGRNQPQHF.

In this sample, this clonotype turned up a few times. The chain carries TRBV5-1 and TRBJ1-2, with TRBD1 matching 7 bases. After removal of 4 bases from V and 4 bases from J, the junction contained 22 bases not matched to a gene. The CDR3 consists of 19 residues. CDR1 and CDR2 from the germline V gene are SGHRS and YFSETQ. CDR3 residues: CASSALRQDRERLSYGYTF. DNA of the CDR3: TGCGCCAGCAGCGCCTTACGGCAAGACAGGGAACGTTTGAGCTATGGCTACACCTTC.

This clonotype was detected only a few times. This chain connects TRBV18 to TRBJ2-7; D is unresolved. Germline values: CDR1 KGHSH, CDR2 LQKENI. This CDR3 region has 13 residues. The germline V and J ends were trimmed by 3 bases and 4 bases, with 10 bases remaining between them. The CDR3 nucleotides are TGTGCCAGCTCACCGTCGGACGGATACGAGCAGTACTTC. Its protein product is CASSPSDGYEQYF.

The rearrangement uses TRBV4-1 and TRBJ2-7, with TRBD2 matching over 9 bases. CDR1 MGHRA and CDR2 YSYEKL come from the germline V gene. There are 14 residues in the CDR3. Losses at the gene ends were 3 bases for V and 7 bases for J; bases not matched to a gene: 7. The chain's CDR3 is CASSQYSGGWEQYF. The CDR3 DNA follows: TGCGCCAGCAGCCAGTATAGCGGGGGCTGGGAGCAGTACTTC.

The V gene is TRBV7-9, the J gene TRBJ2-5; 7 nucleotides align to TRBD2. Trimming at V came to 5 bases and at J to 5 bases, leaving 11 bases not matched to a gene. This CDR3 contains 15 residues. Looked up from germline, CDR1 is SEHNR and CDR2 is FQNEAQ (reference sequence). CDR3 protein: CASSPAGYVLETQYF. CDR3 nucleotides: TGTGCCAGCAGCCCAGCGGGATATGTCTTGGAGACCCAGTACTTC.

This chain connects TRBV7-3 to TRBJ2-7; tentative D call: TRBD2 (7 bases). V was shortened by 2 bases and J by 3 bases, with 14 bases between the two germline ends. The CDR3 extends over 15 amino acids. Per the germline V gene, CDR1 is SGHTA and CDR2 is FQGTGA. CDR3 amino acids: CASSLSGGGNYEQYF. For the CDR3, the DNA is TGTGCCAGCAGCTTATCGGGCGGGGGCAACTACGAGCAGTACTTC.

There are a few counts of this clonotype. CDR3 sequence (DNA): TGTGCCAGCAGCTTAGAACCGGGCATTCCCCAGCATTTT. This codes for CASSLEPGIPQHF. This chain connects TRBV7-9 to TRBJ1-5; D unresolved. V was trimmed by 1 base and J by 10 bases, leaving 11 bases between them. CDR3 length equals 13 residues. Germline V gene data show CDR1 as SEHNR and CDR2 as FQNEAQ (reference sequence).

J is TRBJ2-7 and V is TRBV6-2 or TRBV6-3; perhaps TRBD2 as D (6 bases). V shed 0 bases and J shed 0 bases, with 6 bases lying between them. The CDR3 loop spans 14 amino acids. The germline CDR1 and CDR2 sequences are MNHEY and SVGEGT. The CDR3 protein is CASSYSTSSYEQYF. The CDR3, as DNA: TGTGCCAGCAGTTACTCGACTAGCTCCTACGAGCAGTACTTC.

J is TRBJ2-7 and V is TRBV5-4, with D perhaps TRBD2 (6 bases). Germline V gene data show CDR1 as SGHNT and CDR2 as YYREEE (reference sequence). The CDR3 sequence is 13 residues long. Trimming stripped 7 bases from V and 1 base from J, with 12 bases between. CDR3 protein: CASALSGSYEQYF. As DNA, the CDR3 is TGTGCCAGCGCCCTTAGCGGATCCTACGAGCAGTACTTC.

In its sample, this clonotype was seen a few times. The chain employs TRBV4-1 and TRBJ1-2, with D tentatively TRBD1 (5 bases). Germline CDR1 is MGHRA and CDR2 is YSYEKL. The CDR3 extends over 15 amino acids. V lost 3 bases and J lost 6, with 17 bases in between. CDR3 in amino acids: CASSHDPGSLHGYTF. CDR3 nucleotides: TGCGCCAGCAGCCATGATCCAGGGAGTCTACATGGCTACACCTTC.

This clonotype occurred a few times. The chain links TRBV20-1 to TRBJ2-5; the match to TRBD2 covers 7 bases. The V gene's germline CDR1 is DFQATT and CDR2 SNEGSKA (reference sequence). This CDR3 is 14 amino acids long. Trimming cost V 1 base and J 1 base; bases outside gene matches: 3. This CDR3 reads CSARVGGIQETQYF. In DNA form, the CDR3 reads TGCAGTGCTAGAGTGGGAGGGATCCAAGAGACCCAGTACTTC.

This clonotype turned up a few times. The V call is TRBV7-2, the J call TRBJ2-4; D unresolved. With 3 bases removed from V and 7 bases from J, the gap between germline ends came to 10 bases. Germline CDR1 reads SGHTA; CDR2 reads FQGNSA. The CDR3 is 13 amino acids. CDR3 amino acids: CASSLPASNIQYF. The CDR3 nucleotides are TGTGCCAGCAGCTTGCCTGCGTCCAACATTCAGTACTTC.

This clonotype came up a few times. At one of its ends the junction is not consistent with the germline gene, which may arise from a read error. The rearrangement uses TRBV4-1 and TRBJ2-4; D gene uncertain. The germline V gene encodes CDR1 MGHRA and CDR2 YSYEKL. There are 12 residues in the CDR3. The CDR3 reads CASSQTQDRVNF. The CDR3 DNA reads TGCGCCAGCAGCCAGACTCAGGACCGAGTAAACTTC.

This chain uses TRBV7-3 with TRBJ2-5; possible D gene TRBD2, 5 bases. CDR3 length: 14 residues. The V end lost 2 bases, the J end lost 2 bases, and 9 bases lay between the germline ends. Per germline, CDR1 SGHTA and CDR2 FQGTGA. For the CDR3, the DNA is TGTGCCAGCAGCTTATCAACGGGGCAAGAGACCCAGTACTTC. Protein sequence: CASSLSTGQETQYF.

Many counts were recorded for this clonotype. CDR3 sequence reads: CASSRPPGSNQPQHF. CDR3 nucleotide sequence: TGTGCCAGCAGCCGACCTCCAGGGTCCAATCAGCCCCAGCATTTT. The chain uses TRBV12-3 or TRBV12-4 and TRBJ1-5; possible D gene TRBD1, 5 bases. The CDR3 extends over 15 amino acids. The V and J ends lost 6 bases and 3 bases respectively, with 15 bases between them.

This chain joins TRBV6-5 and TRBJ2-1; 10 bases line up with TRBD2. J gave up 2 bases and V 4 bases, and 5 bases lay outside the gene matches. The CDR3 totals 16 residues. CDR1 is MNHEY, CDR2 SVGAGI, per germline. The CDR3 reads CASSSTSGSAYNEQFF. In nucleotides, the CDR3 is TGTGCCAGCAGTTCGACTAGCGGGTCGGCCTACAATGAGCAGTTCTTC.

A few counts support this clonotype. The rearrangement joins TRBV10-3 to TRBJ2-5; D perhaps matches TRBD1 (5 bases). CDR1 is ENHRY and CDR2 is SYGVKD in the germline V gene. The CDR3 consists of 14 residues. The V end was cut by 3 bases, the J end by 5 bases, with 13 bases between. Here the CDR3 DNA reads TGTGCCATCAGTGAAGGGCAGGGAATGGAGACCCAGTACTTC. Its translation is CAISEGQGMETQYF.

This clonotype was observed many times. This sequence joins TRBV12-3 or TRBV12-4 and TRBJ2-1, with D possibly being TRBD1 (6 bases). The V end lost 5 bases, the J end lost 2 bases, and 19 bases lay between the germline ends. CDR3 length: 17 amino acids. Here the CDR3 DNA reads TGTGCCAGCAGTCCTTCCCCCTCTCAGGGGCCCTACAATGAGCAGTTCTTC. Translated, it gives CASSPSPSQGPYNEQFF.

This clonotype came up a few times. In nucleotides, the CDR3 is TGTGCCAGCAGCTGGACAGGGTCTCGGGAGACCCAGTACTTC. Translation: CASSWTGSRETQYF. This rearrangement joins TRBV13 to TRBJ2-5; 8 bases map to TRBD1. CDR3 length: 14 amino acids. Germline CDR1 and CDR2: PRHDT and FYEKMQ (reference sequence). V was pared by 4 bases and J by 5 bases, with 6 bases of the junction left unmatched.

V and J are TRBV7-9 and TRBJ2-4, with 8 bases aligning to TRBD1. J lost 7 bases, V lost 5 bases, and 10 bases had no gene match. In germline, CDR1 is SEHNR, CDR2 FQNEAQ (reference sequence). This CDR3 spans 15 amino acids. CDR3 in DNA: TGTGCCAGCAGCCTAGGCCCGGACAGGGTGAACATTCAGTACTTC. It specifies CASSLGPDRVNIQYF.

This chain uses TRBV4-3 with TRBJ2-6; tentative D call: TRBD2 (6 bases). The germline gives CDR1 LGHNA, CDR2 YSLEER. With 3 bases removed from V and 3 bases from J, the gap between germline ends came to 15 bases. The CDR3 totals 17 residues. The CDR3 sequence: CASSHLVRGYGANVLTF. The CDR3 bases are TGCGCCAGCAGCCATCTCGTGCGGGGATATGGGGCCAACGTCCTGACTTTC.

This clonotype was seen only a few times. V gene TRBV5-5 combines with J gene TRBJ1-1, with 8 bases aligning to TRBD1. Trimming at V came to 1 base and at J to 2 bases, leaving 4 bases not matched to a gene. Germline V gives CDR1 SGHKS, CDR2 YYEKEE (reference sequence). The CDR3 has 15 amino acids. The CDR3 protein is CASSLRQGINTEAFF. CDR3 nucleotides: TGTGCCAGCAGCTTGCGACAGGGGATTAACACTGAAGCTTTCTTT. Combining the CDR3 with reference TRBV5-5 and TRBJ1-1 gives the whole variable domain DAGVTQSPTHLIKTRGQQVTLRCSPISGHKSVSWYQQVLGQGPQFIFQYYEKEERGRGNFPDRFSARQFPNYSSELNVNALLLGDSALYLCASSLRQGINTEAFFGQGTRLTVV.